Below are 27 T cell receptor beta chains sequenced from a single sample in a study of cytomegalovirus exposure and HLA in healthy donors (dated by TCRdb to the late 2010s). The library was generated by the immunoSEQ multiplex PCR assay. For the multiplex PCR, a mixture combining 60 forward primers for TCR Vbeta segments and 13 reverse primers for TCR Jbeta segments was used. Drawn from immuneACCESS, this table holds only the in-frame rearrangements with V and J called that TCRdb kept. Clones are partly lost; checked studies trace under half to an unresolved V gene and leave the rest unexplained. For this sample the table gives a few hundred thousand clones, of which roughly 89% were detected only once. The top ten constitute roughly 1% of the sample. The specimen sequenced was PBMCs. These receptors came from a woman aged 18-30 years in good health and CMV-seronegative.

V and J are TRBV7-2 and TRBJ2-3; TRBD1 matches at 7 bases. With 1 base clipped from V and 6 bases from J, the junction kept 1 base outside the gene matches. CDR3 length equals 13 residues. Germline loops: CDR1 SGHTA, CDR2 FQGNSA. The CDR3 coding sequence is TGTGCCAGCAGCTTAGACAGGGGTGATACGCAGTATTTT. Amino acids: CASSLDRGDTQYF.

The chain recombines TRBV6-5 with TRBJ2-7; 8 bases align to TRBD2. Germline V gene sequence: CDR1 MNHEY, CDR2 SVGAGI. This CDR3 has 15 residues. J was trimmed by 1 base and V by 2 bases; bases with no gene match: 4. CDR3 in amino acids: CASSYAAGGSYEQYF. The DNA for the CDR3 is TGTGCCAGCAGTTACGCGGCGGGAGGATCCTACGAGCAGTACTTC.

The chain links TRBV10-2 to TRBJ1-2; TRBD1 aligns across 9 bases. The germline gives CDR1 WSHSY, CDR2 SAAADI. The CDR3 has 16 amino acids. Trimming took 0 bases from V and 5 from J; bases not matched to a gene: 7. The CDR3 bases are TGCGCCAGCAGTGAGTCCAGTGACAGGGGGTCTTATGGCTACACCTTC. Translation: CASSESSDRGSYGYTF.

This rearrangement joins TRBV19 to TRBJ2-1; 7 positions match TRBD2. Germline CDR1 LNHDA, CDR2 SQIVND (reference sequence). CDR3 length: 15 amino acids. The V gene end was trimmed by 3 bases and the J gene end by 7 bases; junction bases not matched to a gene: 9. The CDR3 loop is CASSMGGLEHNEQFF. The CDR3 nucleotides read TGTGCCAGTAGTATGGGAGGACTAGAACATAATGAGCAGTTCTTC.

The CDR3 sequence: CASSPMRETHGYTF. The CDR3 DNA follows: TGTGCCAGCTCACCAATGAGGGAAACGCATGGCTACACCTTC. V is TRBV18 and J is TRBJ1-2; D is unresolved. The V gene lost 2 bases and the J gene lost 6 bases, with 13 bases spanning the gap. Germline V gene data show CDR1 as KGHSH and CDR2 as LQKENI. The CDR3 spans 14 residues.

CDR3 region: CASSQAWTGESYNEQFF. DNA of the CDR3: TGCGCCAGCAGCCAAGCGTGGACTGGCGAGTCCTACAATGAGCAGTTCTTC. The chain uses TRBV4-1 and TRBJ2-1; D possibly corresponds to TRBD2 (5 bases). This CDR3 region has 17 residues. Trimming shortened V by 1 base and J by 1 base, and 14 bases separated the two germline ends. Germline assignment: CDR1 MGHRA and CDR2 YSYEKL.

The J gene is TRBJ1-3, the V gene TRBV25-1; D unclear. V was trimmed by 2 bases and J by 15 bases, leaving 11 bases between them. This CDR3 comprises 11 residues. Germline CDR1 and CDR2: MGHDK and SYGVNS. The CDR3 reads CASSEGRDSYF. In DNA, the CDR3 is TGTGCCAGCAGTGAAGGTCGGGATTCATATTTT.

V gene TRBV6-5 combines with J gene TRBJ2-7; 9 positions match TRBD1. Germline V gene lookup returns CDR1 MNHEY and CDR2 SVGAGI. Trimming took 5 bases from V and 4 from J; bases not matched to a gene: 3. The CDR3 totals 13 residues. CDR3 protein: CASSVGTGYEQYF. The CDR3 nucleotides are TGTGCCAGCAGTGTCGGGACAGGGTACGAGCAGTACTTC.

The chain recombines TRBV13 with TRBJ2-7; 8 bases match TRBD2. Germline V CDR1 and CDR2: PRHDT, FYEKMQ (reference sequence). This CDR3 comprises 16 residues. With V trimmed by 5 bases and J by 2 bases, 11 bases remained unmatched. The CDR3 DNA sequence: TGTGCCAGCAGCCCCTTACGGGAGGGCCCCCCCTACGAGCAGTACTTC. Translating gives CASSPLREGPPYEQYF.

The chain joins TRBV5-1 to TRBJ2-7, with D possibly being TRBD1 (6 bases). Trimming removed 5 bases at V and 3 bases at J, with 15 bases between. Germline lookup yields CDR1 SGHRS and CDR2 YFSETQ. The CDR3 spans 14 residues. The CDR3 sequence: CASRPPGQGYEQYF. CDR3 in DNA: TGCGCCAGCAGACCCCCGGGACAAGGCTACGAGCAGTACTTC.

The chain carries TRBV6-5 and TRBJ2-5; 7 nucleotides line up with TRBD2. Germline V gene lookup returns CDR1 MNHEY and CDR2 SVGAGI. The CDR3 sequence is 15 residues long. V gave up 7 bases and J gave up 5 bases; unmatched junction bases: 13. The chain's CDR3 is CASTLTGGRDETQYF. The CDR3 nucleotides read TGTGCCAGCACCTTAACGGGCGGGAGAGATGAGACCCAGTACTTC.

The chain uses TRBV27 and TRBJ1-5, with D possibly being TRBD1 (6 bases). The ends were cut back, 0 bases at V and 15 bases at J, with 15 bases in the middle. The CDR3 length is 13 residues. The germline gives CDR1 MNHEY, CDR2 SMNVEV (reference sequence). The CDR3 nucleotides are TGTGCCAGCAGTTTATCGGACAGTCGTTACAGGCATTTT. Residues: CASSLSDSRYRHF.

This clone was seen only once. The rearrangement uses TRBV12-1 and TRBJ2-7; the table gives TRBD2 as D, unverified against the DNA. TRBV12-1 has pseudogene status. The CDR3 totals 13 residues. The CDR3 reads CASRLAGAYEQYF. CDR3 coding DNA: TGTGCCAGCAGACTAGCGGGAGCCTACGAGCAGTACTTC.

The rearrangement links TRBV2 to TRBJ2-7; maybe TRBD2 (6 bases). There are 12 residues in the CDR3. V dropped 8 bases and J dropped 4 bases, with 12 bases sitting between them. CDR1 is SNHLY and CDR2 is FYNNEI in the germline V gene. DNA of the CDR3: TGTGCCAGCCGGGACGCGGGATACGAGCAGTACTTC. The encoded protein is CASRDAGYEQYF.

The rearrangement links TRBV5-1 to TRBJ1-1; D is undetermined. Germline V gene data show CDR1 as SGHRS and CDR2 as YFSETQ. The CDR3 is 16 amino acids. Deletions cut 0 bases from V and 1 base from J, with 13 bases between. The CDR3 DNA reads TGCGCCAGCAGCTTGGCCGGCGGGTGGCAGAACACTGAAGCTTTCTTT. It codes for CASSLAGGWQNTEAFF.

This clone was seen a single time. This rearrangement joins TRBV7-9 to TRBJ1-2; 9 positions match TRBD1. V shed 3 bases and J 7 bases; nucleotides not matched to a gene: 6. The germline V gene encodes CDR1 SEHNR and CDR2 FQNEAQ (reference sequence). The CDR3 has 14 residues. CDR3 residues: CASSFGQGLFGYTF. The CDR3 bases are TGTGCCAGCAGCTTCGGACAGGGGTTATTTGGCTACACCTTC.

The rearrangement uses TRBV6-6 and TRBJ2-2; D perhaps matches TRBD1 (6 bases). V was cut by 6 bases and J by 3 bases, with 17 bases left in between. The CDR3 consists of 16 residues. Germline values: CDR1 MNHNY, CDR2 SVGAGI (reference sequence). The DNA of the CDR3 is TGTGCCAGCAGCCCCTTGGGTTCAGGGGACACCGGGGAGCTGTTTTTT. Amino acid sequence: CASSPLGSGDTGELFF.

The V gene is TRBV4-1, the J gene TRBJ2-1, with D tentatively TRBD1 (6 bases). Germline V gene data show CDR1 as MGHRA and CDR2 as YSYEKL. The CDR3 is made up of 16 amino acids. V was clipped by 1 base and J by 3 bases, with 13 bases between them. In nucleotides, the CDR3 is TGCGCCAGCAGCCAAGTCACAGGGTCCCTCTACAATGAGCAGTTCTTC. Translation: CASSQVTGSLYNEQFF.

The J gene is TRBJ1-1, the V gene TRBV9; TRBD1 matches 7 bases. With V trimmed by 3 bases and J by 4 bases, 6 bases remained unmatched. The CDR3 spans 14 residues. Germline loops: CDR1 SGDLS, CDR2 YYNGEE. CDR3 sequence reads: CASSEGGGPTEAFF. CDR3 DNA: TGTGCCAGCAGCGAAGGAGGGGGCCCCACTGAAGCTTTCTTT.

The CDR3: CASSIPSTEAFF. In nucleotides, the CDR3 is TGTGCCAGTAGTATACCTTCCACTGAAGCTTTCTTT. This sequence joins TRBV19 and TRBJ1-1; D is unclear. V was cut by 2 bases and J by 4 bases, with 5 bases left in between. Germline V gene lookup returns CDR1 LNHDA and CDR2 SQIVND (reference sequence). The length of the CDR3 is 12 residues.

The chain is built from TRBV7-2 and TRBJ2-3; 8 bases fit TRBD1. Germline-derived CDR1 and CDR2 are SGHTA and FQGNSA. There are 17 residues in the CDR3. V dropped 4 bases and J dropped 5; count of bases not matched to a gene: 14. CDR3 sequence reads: CASSSPTGTGGEDTQYF. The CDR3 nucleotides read TGTGCCAGCAGCTCACCTACCGGGACAGGAGGTGAAGATACGCAGTATTTT.

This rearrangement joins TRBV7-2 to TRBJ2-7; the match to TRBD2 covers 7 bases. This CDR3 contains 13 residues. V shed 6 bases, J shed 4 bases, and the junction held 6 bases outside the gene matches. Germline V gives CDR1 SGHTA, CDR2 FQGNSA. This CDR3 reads CASSRMRGYEQYF. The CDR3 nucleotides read TGTGCCAGCAGTAGAATGCGGGGGTACGAGCAGTACTTC. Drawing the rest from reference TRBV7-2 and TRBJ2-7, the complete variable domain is GAGVSQSPSNKVTEKGKDVELRCDPISGHTALYWYRQSLGQGLEFLIYFQGNSAPDKSGLPSDRFSAERTGGSVSTLTIQRTQQEDSAVYLCASSRMRGYEQYFGPGTRLTVT.

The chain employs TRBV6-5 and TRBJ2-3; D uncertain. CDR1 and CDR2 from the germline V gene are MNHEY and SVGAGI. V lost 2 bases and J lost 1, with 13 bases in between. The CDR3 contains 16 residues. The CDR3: CASSYQFPVGTDTQYF. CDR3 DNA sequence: TGTGCCAGCAGTTACCAGTTCCCAGTGGGCACAGATACGCAGTATTTT.

The CDR3 protein is CAWKPSSVASNQPQHF. The CDR3 DNA reads as TGTGCCTGGAAGCCCTCCTCGGTCGCAAGCAATCAGCCCCAGCATTTT. V and J are TRBV30 and TRBJ1-5; D uncertain. CDR1 GTSNPN and CDR2 SVGIG come from the germline V gene (reference sequence). The ends were cut back, 4 bases at V and 1 base at J, with 17 bases in the middle. The CDR3 contains 16 residues. Supplemented by reference TRBV30 and TRBJ1-5, the full variable domain reads SQTIHQWPATLVQPVGSPLSLECTVEGTSNPNLYWYRQAAGRGLQLLFYSVGIGQISSEVPQNLSASRPQDRQFILSSKKLLLSDSGFYLCAWKPSSVASNQPQHFGDGTRLSIL.

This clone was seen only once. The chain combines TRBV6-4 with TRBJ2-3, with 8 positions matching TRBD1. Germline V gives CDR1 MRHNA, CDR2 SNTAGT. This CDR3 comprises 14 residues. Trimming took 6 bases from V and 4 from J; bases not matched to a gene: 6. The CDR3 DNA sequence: TGTGCCAGCAGCAAGGGACAGGCAGCAGATACGCAGTATTTT. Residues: CASSKGQAADTQYF.

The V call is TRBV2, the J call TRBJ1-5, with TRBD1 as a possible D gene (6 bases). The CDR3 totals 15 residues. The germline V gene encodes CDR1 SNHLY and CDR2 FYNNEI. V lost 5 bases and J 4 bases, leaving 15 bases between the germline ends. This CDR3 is CASSSGVERNQPQHF. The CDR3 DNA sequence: TGTGCCAGCAGTTCAGGGGTTGAGCGGAATCAGCCCCAGCATTTT.

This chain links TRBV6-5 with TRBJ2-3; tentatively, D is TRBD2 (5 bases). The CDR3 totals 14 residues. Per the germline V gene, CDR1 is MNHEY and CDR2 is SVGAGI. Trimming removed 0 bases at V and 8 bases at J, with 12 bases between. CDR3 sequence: CASSYSTEVGTQYF. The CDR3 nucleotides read TGTGCCAGCAGTTACTCAACGGAGGTTGGTACGCAGTATTTT.